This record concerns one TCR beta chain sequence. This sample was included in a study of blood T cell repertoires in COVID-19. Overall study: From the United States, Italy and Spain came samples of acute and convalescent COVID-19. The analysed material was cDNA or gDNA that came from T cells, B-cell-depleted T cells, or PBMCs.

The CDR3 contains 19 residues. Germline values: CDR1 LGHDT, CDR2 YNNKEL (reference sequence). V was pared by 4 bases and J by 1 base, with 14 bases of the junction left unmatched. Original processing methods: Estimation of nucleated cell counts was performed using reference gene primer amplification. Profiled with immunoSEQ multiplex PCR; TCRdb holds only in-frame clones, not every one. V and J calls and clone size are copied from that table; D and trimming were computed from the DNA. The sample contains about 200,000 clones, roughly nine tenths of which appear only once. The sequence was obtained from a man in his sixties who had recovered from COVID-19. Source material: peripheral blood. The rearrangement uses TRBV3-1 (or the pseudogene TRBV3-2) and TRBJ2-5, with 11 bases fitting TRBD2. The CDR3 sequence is CASSLRGSSGGPPQETQYF. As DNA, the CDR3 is TGTGCCAGCAGCCTAAGGGGGTCTAGCGGGGGGCCACCCCAAGAGACCCAGTACTTC.